This T cell receptor beta chain was sequenced in a study of blood T cell repertoires in COVID-19. At the level of the study: Specimens from acute and convalescent COVID-19 originated in the United States, Italy and Spain. In each case, the material was cDNA or gDNA derived from T cells, B-cell-depleted T cells, or PBMCs.

Germline V gene sequence: CDR1 LNHDA, CDR2 SQIVND (reference sequence). The germline V and J ends were trimmed by 2 bases and 2 bases, with 8 bases remaining between them. This CDR3 is 14 amino acids long. Per the original methods: Amplification of reference gene primers was used by the study to estimate nucleated cell counts. The method was immunoSEQ multiplex PCR; TCRdb's version includes in-frame clones alone and lacks a portion of them. V, J and clone size reflect that table, while D and trimming were determined from the DNA. Altogether about 140,000 clones are present, approximately 88% being singletons, with the ten largest covering about 1.7%.

Specimen: peripheral blood. This TCR was recovered from a woman aged 50 to 65 with acute or convalescent COVID-19. The gene calls are TRBV19 and TRBJ2-3; D is undetermined. This CDR3 is CASSITHSTDTQYF. CDR3 nucleotide sequence: TGTGCCAGTAGTATAACCCACTCCACAGATACGCAGTATTTT.